What follows are 9 T cell receptor beta chains derived from one specimen sequenced in a study of blood T cell repertoires in COVID-19. Profiled with immunoSEQ multiplex PCR; TCRdb holds only in-frame clones, not every one. Of fewer than 300,000 clones detected, more than 65% appear once; the ten largest clones hold about 3.4%. The sequenced sample was peripheral blood. Receptors originate from a woman aged 18-35 years with acute or convalescent COVID-19.

The chain carries TRBV7-9 and TRBJ1-4; maybe TRBD1 (5 bases). The V end lost 3 bases, the J end lost 4 bases, and 15 bases lay between the germline ends. Germline assignment: CDR1 SEHNR and CDR2 FQNEAQ (reference sequence). The CDR3 sequence is 16 residues long. CDR3 amino acids: CASSFLETTVNEKLFF. The CDR3 DNA sequence: TGTGCCAGCAGCTTTTTAGAGACGACAGTTAATGAAAAACTGTTTTTT.

The gene calls are TRBV11-2 and TRBJ2-7; D is ambiguous. The CDR3 length is 15 residues. V was cut by 3 bases and J by 0 bases, with 12 bases left in between. Germline CDR1 is SGHAT and CDR2 is FQNNGV. CDR3 in amino acids: CASSFFRGGSYEQYF. DNA for the CDR3: TGTGCCAGCAGCTTTTTTCGAGGCGGCTCCTACGAGCAGTACTTC.

This clone has a handful of counts. The chain joins TRBV10-3 to TRBJ2-1, with D perhaps TRBD1 (6 bases). Germline V CDR1 and CDR2: ENHRY, SYGVKD. Trimming shortened V by 10 bases and J by 3 bases, and 13 bases separated the two germline ends. The CDR3 is 13 residues long. CDR3 region: CATEKGDYNEQFF. Here the CDR3 DNA reads TGTGCCACTGAAAAGGGGGACTACAATGAGCAGTTCTTC.

The genes are TRBV7-9 and TRBJ1-2; 9 positions match TRBD1. V gave up 1 base and J gave up 0 bases; unmatched junction bases: 6. The CDR3 is 17 residues long. Germline CDR1 reads SEHNR; CDR2 reads FQNEAQ (reference sequence). DNA for the CDR3: TGTGCCAGCAGCTTAGTAGGGGGACAGGGCTCTAACTATGGCTACACCTTC. Translated, it gives CASSLVGGQGSNYGYTF.

This chain links TRBV6-5 with TRBJ2-7; D may be TRBD2 (6 bases). Germline assignment: CDR1 MNHEY and CDR2 SVGAGI. V gave up 5 bases and J gave up 4 bases, with 18 bases separating them. The CDR3 is made up of 15 amino acids. This CDR3 is CASSTHGRGRYEQYF. The CDR3 bases are TGTGCCAGCAGTACGCACGGGCGGGGTAGATACGAGCAGTACTTC.

The chain couples TRBV6-6 to TRBJ1-6, with D perhaps matching TRBD1 (5 bases). V shed 8 bases and J shed 8 bases, with 13 bases lying between them. CDR3 length equals 13 residues. The germline V gene has CDR1 MNHNY and CDR2 SVGAGI (reference sequence). This chain's CDR3 is CASQGAFDSPLHF. The CDR3 region has the DNA TGTGCCAGCCAAGGGGCGTTCGATTCACCCCTCCACTTT.

The V and J genes are TRBV6-2 or TRBV6-3 and TRBJ1-3; D gene unclear. V shed 2 bases and J shed 1 base, with 18 bases lying between them. Per germline, CDR1 MNHEY and CDR2 SVGEGT. The length of the CDR3 is 18 residues. CDR3 in DNA: TGTGCCAGCAGTTACCTTGTTCCGATCTCGCGTTCTGGAAACACCATATATTTT. It encodes CASSYLVPISRSGNTIYF.

The gene calls are TRBV6-2 or TRBV6-3 and TRBJ2-7; D perhaps matches TRBD1 (5 bases). V was shortened by 4 bases and J by 0 bases, with 10 bases between the two germline ends. CDR1 and CDR2 (germline): MNHEY, SVGEGT. The length of the CDR3 is 14 residues. CDR3 sequence: CASSWRQTSYEQYF. CDR3 DNA: TGTGCCAGCAGTTGGCGACAGACCTCCTACGAGCAGTACTTC.

The chain couples TRBV10-2 to TRBJ1-5, with D possibly TRBD1 on 6 matching bases. Trimming cost V 4 bases and J 4 bases, with 11 bases left between them. The CDR3 totals 14 residues. CDR1 and CDR2 from the germline V gene are WSHSY and SAAADI. The CDR3 region is CASSGGGENQPQHF. CDR3 DNA: TGCGCCAGCAGTGGAGGGGGGGAAAATCAGCCCCAGCATTTT.